The clone carrying this T cell receptor (beta chain) showed up many times. The antigen is undetermined. Time point of the sample: patch test 2, 6 weeks after DPC sensitization. Indicated treatment: therapeutic diphenylcyclopropenone sensitization with weekly scalp DPC. For the library, individual cDNA molecules each received unique molecular identifiers. In the authors' workflow: Per sample, the median was about 95,000 TCRs, with values from approximately 25,000 to 650,000. From the RACE reads, TCRdb called clonotypes with MiXCR, one entry per CDR3 protein. The V and J calls were determined by TCRdb, not by the authors. The repertoire holds about 69,000 distinct CDR3 sequences, 10% seen once, with about 6.6% in the top ten. This entry comes from a study of human T cells and chemical hapten exposure. Notes on the study in general: Expanded TCRs were compared with controls, and the expanded TCRs formed significantly more large CDR3 similarity clusters. The donors suffered from alopecia, so their immune response may not match that of healthy people.

Germline CDR1 and CDR2: SGHTA and FQGTGA. V was shortened by 3 bases and J by 1 base, with 7 bases between the two germline ends. CDR3 length equals 15 residues. This chain uses TRBV7-3 with TRBJ2-6; maybe TRBD1 (6 bases). The specimen was whole blood, collected in connection with sensitization to the hapten diphenylcyclopropenone (DPC). The receptor comes from a woman in her forties or fifties with alopecia areata. Some clones in this sample may be carry-over from other donors' samples. The CDR3 region has the DNA TGTGCCAGCAGCTTCGACAGGTCTGGGGCCAACGTCCTGACTTTC. Protein sequence: CASSFDRSGANVLTF.